Listed below are T cell receptor beta chains from one sample, sequenced in a study of neurological immune-mediated disorders. TCRdb itself ran the 5' RACE reads through MiXCR, one entry per CDR3 protein. This table has 45,000 to 65,000 distinct CDR3 sequences, approximately 4% appearing once. Input material: PBMCs. The source is a man aged 50-60 years with multiple sclerosis. Both conserved end residues are part of each CDR3. D genes are given only for firm matches. Part of the rows lack a size; the others show once, few, many or a class for expanded clones.

v_call	d_call	j_call	clone_size	cdr3_nt	cdr3_aa
TRBV28	TRBD1	TRBJ1-5	.	TGTGCCAGCAGTTCCCCGGGACAGATTAGCAATCAGCCCCAGCATTTT	CASSSPGQISNQPQHF
TRBV6-2/TRBV6-3	TRBD1	TRBJ1-2	.	TGTGCCAGCAGGGTAACCGGACAGGGCCATGGCTACACCTTC	CASRVTGQGHGYTF
TRBV20-1	TRBD2	TRBJ2-3	once	TGCAGTGCTCCGACTAGCGGCACAGATACGCAGTATTTT	CSAPTSGTDTQYF
TRBV5-1	.	TRBJ2-2	many	TGCGCCAGCAGCCCTAACAGGTTCAAGACGACTACGGGCACCGGGGAGCTGTTTTTT	CASSPNRFKTTTGTGELFF
TRBV4-1	TRBD1	TRBJ2-1	many	TGCGCCAGCAGCCCGGACAGGGACACCTACAATGAGCAGTTCTTC	CASSPDRDTYNEQFF
TRBV9	.	TRBJ2-5	many	TGTGCCAGCAGCGTAGCGTCGCGGGTAGTCCAAGAGACCCAGTACTTC	CASSVASRVVQETQYF
TRBV20-1	TRBD2	TRBJ2-1	many	TGCAGTGCTAGAGTGACTAGCGGAAGTAGGAATGAGCAGTTCTTC	CSARVTSGSRNEQFF
TRBV12-3/TRBV12-4	TRBD1	TRBJ2-1	many	TGTGCCAGCAGGTCGGGACAGGCTGTTGATGAGCAGTTCTTC	CASRSGQAVDEQFF
TRBV5-1	.	TRBJ2-2	.	TGCGCCAGCAAAGGCCAAAACACCGGGGAGCTGTTTTTT	CASKGQNTGELFF
TRBV12-3/TRBV12-4	TRBD2	TRBJ2-7	many	TGTGCCAGCAGTTTATGGGGAGGGGTCGGGTACGAGCAGTACTTC	CASSLWGGVGYEQYF
TRBV15	TRBD1	TRBJ2-7	many	TGTGCCACCAGCAGACCCAGGGGACAGGGGGCTGCCTACGAGCAGTACTTC	CATSRPRGQGAAYEQYF
TRBV6-5	.	TRBJ2-7	few	TGTGCCAGCAGTTACGCTGGCTTTTTCTACGAGCAGTACTTC	CASSYAGFFYEQYF
TRBV15	.	TRBJ2-1	many	TGTGCCACCAGCAGAGGGTGGGGTGGGAATGAGCAGTTCTTC	CATSRGWGGNEQFF
TRBV5-1	.	TRBJ2-1	many	TGCGCCAGCAGCGTCGGGACTTCCAATGAGCAGTTCTTC	CASSVGTSNEQFF
TRBV5-1	TRBD1	TRBJ1-1	many	TGCGCCAGCAGCGCAAGACAGGGGGCTGGGAACACTGAAGCTTTCTTT	CASSARQGAGNTEAFF
TRBV7-2	TRBD1	TRBJ1-5	.	TGTGCCAGCAGCCGCGGGACAGAGAGCAATCAGCCCCAGCATTTT	CASSRGTESNQPQHF
TRBV7-2	.	TRBJ2-2	many	TGTGCCAGCAGCCCTGTAGGGACCGCCGGGGAGCTGTTTTTT	CASSPVGTAGELFF
TRBV20-1	TRBD1	TRBJ1-1	many	TGCAGTGCTGGGGACAGGGACCCTGAAGCTTTCTTT	CSAGDRDPEAFF
TRBV7-7	.	TRBJ2-7	many	TGTGCTAGCAGCTTAGAAGTAGAGGGCGAGCAGTACTTC	CASSLEVEGEQYF
TRBV20-1	.	TRBJ1-1	many	TGCAGTGGAGGGGGGAATATGAACACTGAAGCTTTCTTT	CSGGGNMNTEAFF
TRBV5-6	TRBD1	TRBJ1-5	many	TGTGCCAGCAGCTTGAGGGGGCGCAGCAATCAGCCCCAGCATTTT	CASSLRGRSNQPQHF
TRBV28	TRBD1	TRBJ1-2	few	TGTGCCAGCAGTTTAGGGACAGGCCAAGCGGGATATGGCTACACCTTC	CASSLGTGQAGYGYTF
TRBV20-1	TRBD1	TRBJ2-7	many	TGCAGTGCTAGAGGAGGGACAGCTGGAAACTACGAGCAGTACTTC	CSARGGTAGNYEQYF
TRBV20-1	.	TRBJ1-2	many	TGCAGTGCTGGGGAAAGGGTCGGAACTTTCGGCCATGGCTACACCTTC	CSAGERVGTFGHGYTF
TRBV7-9	TRBD1	TRBJ1-5	many	TGTGCCAGCAGCTTAGTAGGGGGTGGGGACAGGGGGCTGCAGCCCCAGCATTTT	CASSLVGGGDRGLQPQHF
TRBV29-1	.	TRBJ1-2	many	TGCAGCGGTCTATTGGGCTTTGGCTACACCTTC	CSGLLGFGYTF
TRBV18	.	TRBJ2-6	many	TGTGCCAGCTCCCCGGGACAAAACTCTGGGGCCAACGTCCTGACTTTC	CASSPGQNSGANVLTF
TRBV27	.	TRBJ1-1	many	TGTGCCAGCAGTACAATTCCTTGGGGAAAAACTGAAGCTTTCTTT	CASSTIPWGKTEAFF
TRBV5-1	TRBD2	TRBJ2-3	.	TGCGCCAGCAGCCCAACCGGGACTAGGTTACCAGATACGCAGTATTTT	CASSPTGTRLPDTQYF
TRBV29-1	TRBD1	TRBJ1-2	many	TGCAGCGTTGCACCCGGACAGGGCTATGGCTACACCTTC	CSVAPGQGYGYTF
TRBV11-3	.	TRBJ2-5	many	TGTGCCAGCAGCCCCCGCGCCGGGACTCACCAAGAGACCCAGTACTTC	CASSPRAGTHQETQYF
TRBV5-1	.	TRBJ2-7	many	TGCGCCAGCAGCTTGGTAGGGGAATTAGGCGAGCAGTACTTC	CASSLVGELGEQYF
TRBV11-3	.	TRBJ2-3	.	TGTGCCAGCAGCTTGGGAGGGGGCAAAGATGCGCAGTATTTT	CASSLGGGKDAQYF
TRBV5-1	.	TRBJ2-1	few	TGCGCCAGCAGCCCCCAAAAGGGTTCCCATGAGCAGTTCTTC	CASSPQKGSHEQFF
TRBV7-3	TRBD1	TRBJ2-5	many	TGTGCCAGCAGCGAACGGACAGGGCCCTACGAGACCCAGTACTTC	CASSERTGPYETQYF
TRBV20-1	.	TRBJ2-5	many	TGCAGTGCTAGAGGATCCCCGGACAGGACCCAGTACTTC	CSARGSPDRTQYF
TRBV29-1	.	TRBJ1-5	many	TGCAGCATACTCACAGAGAGCAATCAGCCCCAGCATTTT	CSILTESNQPQHF
TRBV5-1	.	TRBJ2-3	many	TGCGCCAGCAGCTTGGTTCTGGGAGCGAGCACAGATACGCAGTATTTT	CASSLVLGASTDTQYF
TRBV12-3/TRBV12-4	TRBD2	TRBJ2-1	.	TGTGCCAGCAGTTCAAGCGGGGGGCATTACAATGAGCAGTTCTTC	CASSSSGGHYNEQFF
TRBV5-1	.	TRBJ2-3	many	TGCGCCAGCAGCTACGGGCCCAACAGGGTCGGCACAGATACGCAGTATTTT	CASSYGPNRVGTDTQYF
TRBV20-1	TRBD2	TRBJ2-5	many	TGCAGTGTTAGGACTAGCGGGACTGAGACCCAGTACTTC	CSVRTSGTETQYF
TRBV6-1	.	TRBJ2-3	many	TGTGCCAGCGCCGCCCGGCCCCCCAGTGGGGTAGATACGCAGTATTTT	CASAARPPSGVDTQYF
TRBV30	.	TRBJ1-1	few	TGTGCCTGGAGAGGGACCGAAGAAGCTTTCTTT	CAWRGTEEAFF
TRBV10-3	.	TRBJ1-2	many	TGTGCCATCAGCCCGACAGAGGGCTATGGCTACACCTTC	CAISPTEGYGYTF
TRBV28	.	TRBJ2-5	few	TGTGCCATCCTCCTTCGTCCTCAAGAGACCCAGTACTTC	CAILLRPQETQYF
TRBV5-1	TRBD2	TRBJ2-3	many	TGCGCCAGCAGCCCAGGACTAGTTGGTTATACGCAGTATTTT	CASSPGLVGYTQYF
TRBV29-1	TRBD2	TRBJ2-7	many	TGCAGCGTGGGAGGGACTAGCGGGAAAGGTACTAACGAGCAGTACTTC	CSVGGTSGKGTNEQYF
TRBV29-1	TRBD2	TRBJ2-7	few	TGCAGCGTGGGGACTAGCGGGAGCTACGAGCAGTACTTC	CSVGTSGSYEQYF
TRBV7-8	.	TRBJ2-5	few	TGTGCCAGCAGCAGTCAACGGGGAGGTGGAGAGACCCAGTACTTC	CASSSQRGGGETQYF
TRBV2	.	TRBJ1-1	many	TGTGCCAGCAGTAAGGCCCATGGGGACACTGAAGCTTTCTTT	CASSKAHGDTEAFF
TRBV5-5	.	TRBJ1-1	many	TGTGCCAGCCCCGCCCCCGGACGGGATACTGAAGCTTTCTTT	CASPAPGRDTEAFF
TRBV5-8	.	TRBJ2-7	many	TGTGCCAGCAGCTCTACCTATTACGAGCAGTACTTC	CASSSTYYEQYF
TRBV7-9	.	TRBJ2-7	many	TGTGCCAGCAGCTCCCTCCGGGGGCTCACCTACGAGCAGTACTTC	CASSSLRGLTYEQYF
TRBV7-2	.	TRBJ1-1	many	TGTGCCAGCAGCTTAGTTTCGGAAACTGAAGCTTTCTTT	CASSLVSETEAFF
TRBV12-3/TRBV12-4	TRBD2	TRBJ2-7	many	TGTGCCAGCAGTTACACTAGCGGGGGGAGAAACGAGCAGTACTTC	CASSYTSGGRNEQYF
TRBV4-1	TRBD1	TRBJ1-6	many	TGCGCCAGCAGCTTTCCAGGGGGCGCGAATTCACCCCTCAACTTT	CASSFPGGANSPLNF
TRBV28	.	TRBJ2-2	.	TGTGCCAGCAGTTGGTCGGGAGCTCCCGCCACCGGGGAGCTGTTTTTT	CASSWSGAPATGELFF
TRBV12-3/TRBV12-4	TRBD2	TRBJ2-7	many	TGTGCCAGCAGGATCGCGGGGGGCCCTTTCGAGCAGTACTTC	CASRIAGGPFEQYF
TRBV11-2	.	TRBJ2-1	many	TGTGCCAGCAGCCATGCAGGGGGGAATGAGCAGTTCTTC	CASSHAGGNEQFF
TRBV5-6	.	TRBJ2-1	many	TGTGCCAGCAGCTTGGGCCAGCTAAGCTCCTACAATGAGCAGTTCTTC	CASSLGQLSSYNEQFF